This is a list of T cell receptor beta chains from one sample in a study of T cells in Graves' hyperthyroidism and ophthalmopathy. MiXCR, applied by TCRdb to the multiplex PCR reads, yields one record per CDR3 protein. The sample has about 320,000 distinct CDR3 sequences, roughly 17% seen once. Sequenced: blood. These receptors all come from a young man with Graves' hyperthyroidism. CDR3s include the opening cysteine and the closing phenylalanine or tryptophan. D genes are given only for firm matches. Clone size is not always given. Where it is, it says once, few, many or a class for expanded clones.

clone_size: -
d_call: -
v_call: TRBV27
j_call: TRBJ1-6
cdr3_nt: TGTGCCAGCAGAGGGGACGGCCGGATCACCCTCCACTTT
cdr3_aa: CASRGDGRITLHF

clone_size: -
d_call: TRBD2
v_call: TRBV5-6
j_call: TRBJ2-5
cdr3_nt: TGTGCCAGCTCGGGGACTAGCGGGACCCAAGAGACCCAGTACTTC
cdr3_aa: CASSGTSGTQETQYF

clone_size: many
d_call: -
v_call: TRBV11-1
j_call: TRBJ2-7
cdr3_nt: TGTGCCAGCAGCCCCTCTCTCCGGGGCTACGAGCAGTACTTC
cdr3_aa: CASSPSLRGYEQYF

clone_size: few
d_call: TRBD2
v_call: TRBV7-8
j_call: TRBJ2-1
cdr3_nt: TGTGCCAGCAGCTGGGGACTAGCGGAGCAGTTCTTC
cdr3_aa: CASSWGLAEQFF

clone_size: many
d_call: -
v_call: TRBV24-1
j_call: TRBJ2-1
cdr3_nt: TGTGCCACCAGTTTGACCTCCCAGGGGAACAATGAGCAGTTCTTC
cdr3_aa: CATSLTSQGNNEQFF

clone_size: many
d_call: -
v_call: TRBV7-9
j_call: TRBJ2-7
cdr3_nt: TGTGCCAGCAATTGGGGAAGTAATCCCTACGAGCAGTACTTC
cdr3_aa: CASNWGSNPYEQYF

clone_size: -
d_call: -
v_call: TRBV12-3/TRBV12-4
j_call: TRBJ1-2
cdr3_nt: TGTGCCAGCAGTTTAACGACAGTTTACTATGGCTACACCTTC
cdr3_aa: CASSLTTVYYGYTF

clone_size: many
d_call: TRBD2
v_call: TRBV27
j_call: TRBJ2-1
cdr3_nt: TGTGCCAGCACCCTGGGGGGGAGCGACTACAATGAGCAGTTCTTC
cdr3_aa: CASTLGGSDYNEQFF

clone_size: -
d_call: -
v_call: TRBV6-1
j_call: TRBJ2-5
cdr3_nt: TGTGCCAGCAGTGAAACAGTAGATCGGGCCCAGTACTTC
cdr3_aa: CASSETVDRAQYF

clone_size: few
d_call: -
v_call: TRBV19
j_call: TRBJ2-5
cdr3_nt: TGTGCCAGTAGTACCCGGCCTAGGACGGGAGAGACCCAGTACTTC
cdr3_aa: CASSTRPRTGETQYF